These 5 T cell receptor beta chains came from one sample sequenced in a study of T-cell memory formation after mild COVID-19. TCRdb redid the calling of the 5' RACE reads with MiXCR, one entry per CDR3 protein. This repertoire shows about 90,000 distinct CDR3 sequences, less than 15% found once; its top ten account for approximately 26%. Sequencing was performed on PBMCs or a T cell subset sorted from them (not recorded which). Receptors originate from an adult woman who had mild COVID-19 (a few samples of this study predate the infection). Cell type and time point are not known.

This clonotype has more than one count but fewer than ten. The genes are TRBV7-8 and TRBJ2-3, with 8 bases aligning to TRBD2. The CDR3 runs to 16 residues. J gave up 1 base and V 2 bases, and 5 bases lay outside the gene matches. Germline-derived CDR1 and CDR2 are SGHVS and FQNEAQ. CDR3 bases: TGTGCCAGCAGCTTATGGTCAGCGGGAGGCACAGATACGCAGTATTTT. Residues: CASSLWSAGGTDTQYF.

This clonotype was observed at least ten times. The chain joins TRBV20-1 to TRBJ2-7; 16 bases align to TRBD2. The CDR3 is 17 amino acids. V dropped 5 bases and J dropped 1; count of bases not matched to a gene: 8. Per the germline V gene, CDR1 is DFQATT and CDR2 is SNEGSKA (reference sequence). The CDR3 nucleotides read TGCAGTGCTGCCGGGACTAGCGGGGGGGCCGAGTCCTACGAGCAGTACTTC. Its protein product is CSAAGTSGGAESYEQYF.

This clonotype has ten or more counts. The chain uses TRBV19 and TRBJ1-2, with 8 bases matching TRBD1. Germline trimming cut 6 bases from V and 5 bases from J; bases unmatched to any gene: 5. Germline V gives CDR1 LNHDA, CDR2 SQIVND (reference sequence). The CDR3 runs to 13 residues. CDR3 sequence: CASRPGGSYGYTF. Here the CDR3 DNA reads TGTGCCAGTAGACCAGGGGGCTCATATGGCTACACCTTC.

This rearrangement joins TRBV7-6 to TRBJ2-7; D gene ambiguous. Trimming stripped 5 bases from V and 5 bases from J, with 10 bases between. This CDR3 contains 12 residues. CDR1 and CDR2 from the germline V gene are SGHVS and FNYEAQ. CDR3 sequence (DNA): TGTGCCAGCAGCCCGGACGGCGACGAGCAGTACTTC. This gives the protein CASSPDGDEQYF.

Ten or more counts support this clonotype. V and J are TRBV12-3 or TRBV12-4 and TRBJ2-3; TRBD1 agrees at 12 bases. The CDR3 contains 16 residues. V was pared by 6 bases and J by 6 bases, with 10 bases of the junction left unmatched. Here the CDR3 reads CASSNGDRGLADTQYF. CDR3 DNA sequence: TGTGCCAGCAGCAACGGGGACAGGGGGCTTGCGGATACGCAGTATTTT.